Included here is one T cell receptor (beta chain) sequence, with context. The CDR3 is made up of 15 amino acids. Germline V CDR1 and CDR2: MNHEY, SVGAGI. V was cut by 6 bases and J by 3 bases, with 12 bases left in between. This entry is derived from a study of cytomegalovirus exposure and HLA in healthy donors. Primers included in the PCR were 60 Vbeta and 13 Jbeta primers. Only in-frame clones appear in the TCRdb table, and some are missing; sequencing was by immunoSEQ multiplex PCR. Among under 200,000 clones, approximately 80% were seen once, and the ten largest hold 6.3%. The V call is TRBV6-5, the J call TRBJ2-6; TRBD1 might be the D (6 bases). The origin of this receptor is a male donor in good health and CMV-seropositive. Input material: PBMCs. The CDR3: CASRGATGGANVLTF. Written as DNA, the CDR3 is TGTGCCAGCAGGGGGGCGACGGGTGGGGCCAACGTCCTGACTTTC.